The text below deals with one TCR beta chain. This specimen belongs to a study of blood T cell repertoires in COVID-19. Some clones are missing from TCRdb's copy, which holds only in-frame ones; the method was immunoSEQ multiplex PCR. The table records 350,000 or so clones, almost 90% of them present only once. The CDR3 covers 16 residues. Between the trimmed V and J ends, which lost 0 bases and 1 base, there was a span of 11 bases. Germline-derived CDR1 and CDR2 are SGHRS and YFSETQ. The clonotype originates from a woman in her 30s who had been exposed to COVID-19. The chain recombines TRBV5-1 with TRBJ2-1; possible D gene TRBD2, 6 bases. The sequenced material came from PBMCs or T cells enriched from blood (not recorded which). The CDR3 DNA is TGCGCCAGCAGCTTGGATGGCGGGGCTTCCTACAATGAGCAGTTCTTC. Protein: CASSLDGGASYNEQFF. Combining the CDR3 with reference TRBV5-1 and TRBJ2-1 gives the whole variable domain KAGVTQTPRYLIKTRGQQVTLSCSPISGHRSVSWYQQTPGQGLQFLFEYFSETQRNKGNFPGRFSGRQFSNSRSEMNVSTLELGDSALYLCASSLDGGASYNEQFFGPGTRLTVL.